These 13 T cell receptor beta chains were all obtained from the same sample, sequenced in a study of control samples from healthy donors and cancer patients. Here immunoSEQ multiplex PCR was the method, and the copy in TCRdb shows in-frame clones only, minus some. The sample includes 95,000 to 150,000 clones, about 89% of them seen just once. Material: blood. These TCRs come from a man aged 55 to 70 in good health.

The J gene is TRBJ1-1, the V gene TRBV6-6; 10 bases line up with TRBD1. CDR1 MNHNY and CDR2 SVGAGI come from the germline V gene (reference sequence). The trim removed 6 bases at V and 6 bases at J, leaving 10 bases unmatched. This CDR3 is built from 15 residues. DNA for the CDR3: TGTGCCAGCAGACAACTCCGACAGGGGGCAGCTGAAGCTTTCTTT. Encoded protein: CASRQLRQGAAEAFF.

This clone was detected only once. The chain combines TRBV27 with TRBJ2-7; TRBD1 aligns across 10 bases. Germline assignment: CDR1 MNHEY and CDR2 SMNVEV (reference sequence). V shed 8 bases, J shed 6 bases, and the junction held 10 bases outside the gene matches. The CDR3 consists of 14 residues. The CDR3 sequence: CASQTGTGVGEQYF. CDR3 nucleotide sequence: TGTGCCAGCCAAACCGGGACAGGGGTAGGCGAGCAGTACTTC.

The chain employs TRBV5-4 and TRBJ1-3; a possible D gene is TRBD1 (5 bases). Germline CDR1 and CDR2: SGHNT and YYREEE (reference sequence). V was cut by 7 bases and J by 0 bases, with 17 bases left in between. The CDR3 covers 16 residues. As DNA, the CDR3 is TGTGCCAGCCCCAGTCTTGACAGCCCCTCTGGAAACACCATATATTTT. Translated: CASPSLDSPSGNTIYF.

Turning to this clone: Other DNA variants within this sample encode the same CDR3. The chain links TRBV28 to TRBJ1-5, with D maybe TRBD1 (6 bases). Germline assignment: CDR1 MDHEN and CDR2 SYDVKM. Trimming stripped 3 bases from V and 4 bases from J, with 10 bases between. The length of the CDR3 is 14 residues. CDR3: CASSFRQGNQPQHF. DNA for the CDR3: TGTGCCAGCAGTTTTCGTCAGGGGAATCAGCCCCAGCATTTT. The full variable domain, its missing parts supplied by reference TRBV28 and TRBJ1-5, is DVKVTQSSRYLVKRTGEKVFLECVQDMDHENMFWYRQDPGLGLRLIYFSYDVKMKEKGDIPEGYSVSREKKERFSLILESASTNQTSMYLCASSFRQGNQPQHFGDGTRLSIL.

Only a few counts were recorded for this clone. This chain uses TRBV5-1 with TRBJ1-1; D gene uncertain. Germline V CDR1 and CDR2: SGHRS, YFSETQ. V lost 2 bases, J lost 5 bases, and 10 bases lay in between. The CDR3 covers 13 residues. Written as DNA, the CDR3 is TGCGCCAGCAGCTTTTCGGCTGAGACTGAAGCTTTCTTT. It specifies CASSFSAETEAFF.

This clone was recorded a few times. The chain is built from TRBV6-1 and TRBJ1-5; D is uncertain. The CDR3 contains 11 residues. The germline CDR1 and CDR2 sequences are MNHNS and SASEGT. Between the trimmed V and J ends, which lost 3 bases and 7 bases, there was a span of 4 bases. In DNA, the CDR3 is TGTGCCAGCAGTGACGGCCAGCCCCAGCATTTT. Translated, it gives CASSDGQPQHF.

The chain has TRBV5-6 and TRBJ1-2, with D perhaps matching TRBD1 (5 bases). The V gene's germline CDR1 is SGHDT and CDR2 YYEEEE. This CDR3 contains 16 residues. V was pared by 5 bases and J by 1 base, with 18 bases between. DNA for the CDR3: TGTGCCAGCAGTCTCGGGTCAGGGAGCGGTAACTATGGCTACACCTTC. Amino acid sequence: CASSLGSGSGNYGYTF.

This chain links TRBV3-1 (or the pseudogene TRBV3-2) with TRBJ2-3; 7 nucleotides agree with TRBD1. The V gene end was trimmed by 5 bases and the J gene end by 0 bases; junction bases not matched to a gene: 5. The CDR3 contains 15 residues. CDR1 is LGHDT, CDR2 YNNKEL, per germline (reference sequence). The CDR3 spells CASSSGTVSTDTQYF. CDR3 coding DNA: TGTGCCAGCAGCTCGGGGACAGTAAGCACAGATACGCAGTATTTT.

The count of this clone is one. The V call is TRBV28, the J call TRBJ2-1; 7 nucleotides agree with TRBD2. The CDR3 totals 16 residues. From germline, CDR1 is MDHEN and CDR2 SYDVKM. V lost 3 bases and J lost 0; bases outside the gene matches: 5. CDR3 nucleotide sequence: TGTGCCAGCAGTTTGAAGGGCGGGAGCTCCTACAATGAGCAGTTCTTC. It codes for CASSLKGGSSYNEQFF.

A single count supports this clone. The chain couples TRBV18 to TRBJ2-3; D tentatively fits TRBD1 or TRBD2 (6 bases each). Trimming pared 3 bases from V and 8 bases from J, leaving 24 bases between. Germline assignment: CDR1 KGHSH and CDR2 LQKENI. This CDR3 has 17 residues. The CDR3, as DNA: TGTGCCAGCTCACCTTCGCAAGGGGGGCAAGGGGTTGCTACGCAGTATTTT. Its translation is CASSPSQGGQGVATQYF. Together with reference TRBV18 and TRBJ2-3, the CDR3 gives the full variable domain: NAGVMQNPRHLVRRRGQEARLRCSPMKGHSHVYWYRQLPEEGLKFMVYLQKENIIDESGMPKERFSAEFPKEGPSILRIQQVVRGDSAAYFCASSPSQGGQGVATQYFGPGTRLTVL.

The chain carries TRBV29-1 and TRBJ2-7, with D unclear. The CDR3 loop spans 12 amino acids. Germline CDR1 and CDR2: SQVTM and ANQGSEA. V lost 6 bases, J lost 3 bases, and 12 bases lay in between. The CDR3 DNA follows: TGCAGCGTATCTGCCAACAACTACGAGCAGTACTTC. Its translation is CSVSANNYEQYF.

This sequence joins TRBV7-3 and TRBJ1-1; D possibly corresponds to TRBD1 (6 bases). Germline CDR1 is SGHTA and CDR2 is FQGTGA. This CDR3 has 13 residues. Between the trimmed V and J ends, which lost 5 bases and 1 base, there was a span of 8 bases. Written as DNA, the CDR3 is TGTGCCAGCAGCGAACAGGGGAACACTGAAGCTTTCTTT. It is translated as CASSEQGNTEAFF. Combining the CDR3 with reference TRBV7-3 and TRBJ1-1 gives the whole variable domain GAGVSQTPSNKVTEKGKYVELRCDPISGHTALYWYRQSLGQGPEFLIYFQGTGAADDSGLPNDRFFAVRPEGSVSTLKIQRTERGDSAVYLCASSEQGNTEAFFGQGTRLTVV.

This chain connects TRBV19 to TRBJ2-3; D may be TRBD1 (6 bases). Germline assignment: CDR1 LNHDA and CDR2 SQIVND (reference sequence). V lost 6 bases, J lost 2 bases, and 15 bases lay in between. This CDR3 contains 15 residues. The CDR3 DNA reads TGTGCCAGTAGCGCTAGGGGGTCCCTCACAGATACGCAGTATTTT. Its translation is CASSARGSLTDTQYF.